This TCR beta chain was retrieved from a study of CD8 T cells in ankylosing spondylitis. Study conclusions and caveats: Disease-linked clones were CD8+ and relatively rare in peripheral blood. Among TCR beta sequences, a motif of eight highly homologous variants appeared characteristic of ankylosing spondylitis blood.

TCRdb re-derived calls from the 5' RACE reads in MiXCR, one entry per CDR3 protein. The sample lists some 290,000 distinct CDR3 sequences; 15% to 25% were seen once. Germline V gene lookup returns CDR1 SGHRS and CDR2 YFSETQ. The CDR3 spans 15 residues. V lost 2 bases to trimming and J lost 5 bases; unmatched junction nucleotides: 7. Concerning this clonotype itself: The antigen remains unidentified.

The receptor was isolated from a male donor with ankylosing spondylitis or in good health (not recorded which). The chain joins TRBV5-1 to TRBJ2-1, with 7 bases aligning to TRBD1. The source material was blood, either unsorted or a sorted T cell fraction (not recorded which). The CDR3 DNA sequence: TGCGCCAGCAGCTTAGGGACAGTACGCGACAATGAGCAGTTCTTC. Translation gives CASSLGTVRDNEQFF. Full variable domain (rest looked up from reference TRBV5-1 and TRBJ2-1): KAGVTQTPRYLIKTRGQQVTLSCSPISGHRSVSWYQQTPGQGLQFLFEYFSETQRNKGNFPGRFSGRQFSNSRSEMNVSTLELGDSALYLCASSLGTVRDNEQFFGPGTRLTVL.